This record looks at one T cell receptor beta chain sequence and its context. The target antigen is unknown. The data were obtained in a study of T cells in localized non-small cell lung cancer. Study-wide findings and caveats: Clonality peaked in uninvolved adjacent lung rather than tumor. Those with higher blood T cell density had longer overall survival. A median of roughly 50 of the top 100 tumor clones appeared in adjacent lung, which was paired and uninvolved.

CDR3 length equals 15 residues. The V gene's germline CDR1 is WSHSY and CDR2 SAAADI. The V end lost 6 bases, the J end lost 6 bases, and 18 bases lay between the germline ends. Profiled with immunoSEQ multiplex PCR; TCRdb holds only in-frame clones, not every one. The data contain about 26,000 clones, about nine tenths of them singletons. Sequenced material: peripheral blood, taken before any cancer treatment. The TCR was taken from a female donor at least 60 years old with stage II squamous cell lung carcinoma. The chain links TRBV10-2 to TRBJ2-1, with D possibly being TRBD1 (6 bases). The CDR3 spells CASREGVAGRNEQFF. CDR3 nucleotide sequence: TGCGCCAGCAGAGAGGGGGTGGCAGGCCGCAATGAGCAGTTCTTC.